A selection of T cell receptor beta chains follows, all from one sample in a study of shared clonotypes between healthy human individuals. Generated by immunoSEQ multiplex PCR, the TCRdb table keeps only in-frame clones and is missing some. This sample has about 1 million clones, with 65% to 80% found just once. The specimen was memory CD4+ T cells sorted from blood. These receptors were taken from a man between 18 and 29 years old in good health. Each CDR3 is given without its conserved first and last residue. A D gene is named only where the DNA matches it firmly.

J gene | CDR3 length | V gene | D gene | CDR3 protein
TRBJ2-6 | 17 | TRBV5-1 | - | ASSLAGITGLSGANVLT
TRBJ2-5 | 13 | TRBV6-6 | TRBD2 | ASRKGGSSGETQY
TRBJ2-3 | 14 | TRBV25-1 | - | ASSEGTVSYTDTQY
TRBJ2-7 | 13 | TRBV27 | - | ASSPSPGGGYEQY
TRBJ2-3 | 14 | TRBV5-4 | - | ASSQTVRQGQDTQY
TRBJ2-7 | 11 | TRBV2 | - | ASSEDSSYEQY
TRBJ2-1 | 13 | TRBV27 | TRBD2 | ASSRTTSGYNEQF
TRBJ2-5 | 12 | TRBV5-4 | - | ASSLPRDPETQY
TRBJ2-7 | 13 | TRBV9 | - | ASSVEGGSMDEQY
TRBJ1-2 | 12 | TRBV28 | TRBD1 | ASSSRQGIAGYT
TRBJ1-2 | 12 | TRBV6-5 | TRBD1 | ASSTRQGTYGYT
TRBJ2-7 | 13 | TRBV27 | - | ASSLSLGPVGEQY
TRBJ1-6 | 12 | TRBV6-6 | - | ASRTTGYNSPLH
TRBJ2-1 | 14 | TRBV5-1 | - | ASSLGSGARLNEQF
TRBJ1-1 | 14 | TRBV19 | TRBD1 | ASSPGTGGAGTEAF